These 19 T cell receptor beta chains came from one sample sequenced in a study of blood T cells in healthy people across ages. It was with a sample-barcoded 5' primer and a J-beta primer mix that a second PCR of about 6 to 12 cycles was run. TCRdb re-called the 5' RACE reads with MiXCR, one entry per CDR3 protein. The table shows more than 500,000 distinct CDR3 sequences, with about 28% occurring only once. The same sample was also studied in work on T cells of mothers and their children.

Sequenced sample: blood. The source of these receptors is a boy aged 2 to 9 in good health.

This chain links TRBV6-5 with TRBJ2-1; TRBD2 might be the D (5 bases). The V gene's germline CDR1 is MNHEY and CDR2 SVGAGI. V lost 4 bases to trimming and J lost 6 bases, with 16 bases between them. The CDR3 is 15 amino acids. CDR3: CASSFPGVKPNEQFF. CDR3 DNA: TGTGCCAGCAGTTTTCCCGGGGTCAAGCCCAATGAGCAGTTCTTC.

As regards this clonotype: One end of the junction varies from germline; a read error may be responsible. The genes are TRBV11-2 and TRBJ1-1; tentatively, D is TRBD1 (6 bases). Germline V gives CDR1 SGHAT, CDR2 FQNNGV. The CDR3 extends over 15 amino acids. CDR3 DNA sequence: TGCGCCAGCAGCCTCTTAGGGGGGATGAACACTGAAGCTTTCTTT. Its protein is CASSLLGGMNTEAFF.

V is TRBV3-1 and J is TRBJ2-5; 7 bases align to TRBD2. In germline, CDR1 is LGHDT, CDR2 YNNKEL (reference sequence). Trimming at V came to 5 bases and at J to 1 base, leaving 13 bases not matched to a gene. CDR3 length: 17 residues. The CDR3 coding sequence is TGTGCCAGCAGCTTCCGCCTCCTGCCTAGCGGCCAAGAGACCCAGTACTTC. Translating gives CASSFRLLPSGQETQYF.

The V and J genes are TRBV20-1 and TRBJ2-6; tentative D call: TRBD1 (6 bases). The V and J ends lost 6 bases and 2 bases respectively, with 8 bases between them. Germline V gene data show CDR1 as DFQATT and CDR2 as SNEGSKA (reference sequence). This CDR3 has 13 amino acids. CDR3 nucleotide sequence: TGCAGTGCCTACAGGGCTGGGGCCAACGTCCTGACTTTC. It specifies CSAYRAGANVLTF.

This chain uses TRBV15 with TRBJ2-3, with a weak D call TRBD2 (7 bases). V lost 3 bases to trimming and J lost 4 bases, with 17 bases between them. Germline CDR1 is LNHNV and CDR2 is YYDKDF (reference sequence). The CDR3 loop spans 16 amino acids. The CDR3 DNA is TGTGCCACCAGCAGGTCTAAGGGGGGGCAGGCAGATACGCAGTATTTT. Translating gives CATSRSKGGQADTQYF.

This clonotype was counted at least ten times. This rearrangement joins TRBV27 to TRBJ1-2, with D tentatively TRBD1 (5 bases). V was trimmed by 5 bases and J by 0 bases, leaving 7 bases between them. CDR1 and CDR2 from the germline V gene are MNHEY and SMNVEV (reference sequence). This CDR3 has 13 amino acids. CDR3 nucleotides: TGTGCCAGCAGTGGGACGGCTAACTATGGCTACACCTTC. Residues: CASSGTANYGYTF.

The J gene is TRBJ2-7, the V gene TRBV12-3 or TRBV12-4; tentatively, D is TRBD1 or TRBD2 (6 bases each). The V and J ends lost 2 bases and 0 bases respectively, with 11 bases between them. The CDR3 totals 15 residues. In nucleotides, the CDR3 is TGTGCCAGCAGTTTAACTCCGGGGGCCTCCTACGAGCAGTACTTC. This gives the protein CASSLTPGASYEQYF.

This clonotype was observed a few times. V gene TRBV3-1 combines with J gene TRBJ2-5; 9 nucleotides agree with TRBD2. Germline V gene lookup returns CDR1 LGHDT and CDR2 YNNKEL (reference sequence). This CDR3 region has 15 residues. With 5 bases clipped from V and 2 bases from J, the junction kept 6 bases outside the gene matches. CDR3 nucleotide sequence: TGTGCCAGCAGCAGGCTAGCGGGGTTTCAAGAGACCCAGTACTTC. Its translation is CASSRLAGFQETQYF.

This clonotype occurred a few times. V usage is TRBV20-1 and J usage is TRBJ2-4; 9 positions agree with TRBD2. Germline V CDR1 and CDR2: DFQATT, SNEGSKA (reference sequence). J gave up 1 base and V 5 bases, and 6 bases lay outside the gene matches. CDR3 size: 15 residues. CDR3 loop: CSAPLAGGAKNIQYF. The CDR3 DNA follows: TGCAGTGCTCCCCTCGCGGGAGGGGCCAAAAACATTCAGTACTTC.

This clonotype was recorded a few times. The chain employs TRBV11-2 and TRBJ2-2; 8 positions agree with TRBD1. This CDR3 region has 15 residues. Germline trimming cut 5 bases from V and 3 bases from J; bases unmatched to any gene: 5. Germline loops: CDR1 SGHAT, CDR2 FQNNGV. CDR3 coding DNA: TGTGCCAGCAGCCAGCAGGGGGCCGACACCGGGGAGCTGTTTTTT. It codes for CASSQQGADTGELFF.

This clonotype was observed a few times. The chain combines TRBV13 with TRBJ2-1; 9 positions agree with TRBD2. The germline CDR1 and CDR2 sequences are PRHDT and FYEKMQ (reference sequence). The trim removed 2 bases at V and 6 bases at J, leaving 8 bases unmatched. The CDR3 extends over 16 amino acids. In nucleotides, the CDR3 is TGTGCCAGCAGCTTATCTGGGCTAGCGGGGCCCAATGAGCAGTTCTTC. It encodes CASSLSGLAGPNEQFF.

This chain joins TRBV6-5 and TRBJ1-2; maybe TRBD1 (5 bases). CDR3 length: 15 amino acids. V was shortened by 4 bases and J by 0 bases, with 12 bases between the two germline ends. The germline V gene encodes CDR1 MNHEY and CDR2 SVGAGI. CDR3 sequence (DNA): TGTGCCAGCAGTTCAGGGACCGGGACTAACTATGGCTACACCTTC. It is translated as CASSSGTGTNYGYTF.

The chain employs TRBV9 and TRBJ2-5, with 7 positions matching TRBD1. V shed 4 bases and J 1 base; nucleotides not matched to a gene: 4. The CDR3 is made up of 14 amino acids. Germline values: CDR1 SGDLS, CDR2 YYNGEE. For the CDR3, the DNA is TGTGCCAGCAGCACAGGGACAGCCCAAGAGACCCAGTACTTC. It yields the protein CASSTGTAQETQYF.

In DNA, the CDR3 is TGTGCCAGCACAGGTTTCGGCGGGGAGCTGTTTTTT. Translating it yields CASTGFGGELFF. The chain carries TRBV6-1 and TRBJ2-2; the D is unclear. Germline-derived CDR1 and CDR2 are MNHNS and SASEGT. Trimming shortened V by 7 bases and J by 7 bases, and 10 bases separated the two germline ends. CDR3 length: 12 amino acids.

The V and J genes are TRBV20-1 and TRBJ2-1; no clear D. The CDR3 spans 13 residues. Germline CDR1 DFQATT, CDR2 SNEGSKA (reference sequence). V shed 5 bases and J shed 8 bases, with 16 bases lying between them. CDR3 in DNA: TGCAGTGCTTTCCCCGGCGGAATCCATGAGCAGTTCTTC. Protein sequence: CSAFPGGIHEQFF.

This clonotype was seen a handful of times. The genes are TRBV18 and TRBJ2-7, with D possibly TRBD1 on 6 matching bases. TRBJ2-5 matches the DNA end more closely, so the J call is doubtful. CDR3 size: 14 residues. In germline, CDR1 is KGHSH, CDR2 LQKENI. The CDR3 loop is CASSPETGKETQYF. In DNA, the CDR3 is TGTGCCAGCTCACCCGAGACAGGAAAAGAGACCCAGTACTTC.

This clonotype was found a few times. The gene calls are TRBV21-1 and TRBJ2-7. TRBV21-1 is noted as a pseudogene. The CDR3 runs to 15 residues. The CDR3 here is CAPHPSIAESYEQYF. The DNA for the CDR3 is TGTGCCCCTCACCCTTCGATAGCGGAGTCCTACGAGCAGTACTTC.

This clonotype was seen a few times. The gene calls are TRBV7-3 and TRBJ2-2; D call uncertain. The V and J ends lost 5 bases and 0 bases respectively, with 4 bases between them. The CDR3 runs to 13 residues. Germline CDR1 SGHTA, CDR2 FQGTGA. The CDR3 sequence: CASSTSNTGELFF. The CDR3 DNA is TGTGCCAGCAGCACCTCGAACACCGGGGAGCTGTTTTTT.

Concerning this clonotype itself: At one end, the junction sequence differs from germline, possibly due to a read error. The chain recombines TRBV27 with TRBJ1-1; D ambiguous. Germline V lookup: CDR1 MNHEY, CDR2 SMNVEV (reference sequence). The length of the CDR3 is 13 residues. The CDR3 loop reads CASRKVMNTEAFF. Here the CDR3 DNA reads TGTGCCAGCAGGAAGGTTATGAACACCGAAGCTTTCTTT.